This TCR beta chain appears in the sequencing data of a study of blood T cell repertoires in COVID-19. About the study: Acute and convalescent COVID-19 samples came from the United States, Italy and Spain.

This clone turned up a few times. This CDR3 is built from 16 residues. The J segment lost 3 bases and the V segment lost 0 bases, leaving 2 bases of the junction unmatched. CDR1 and CDR2 from the germline V gene are SGHAT and FQNNGV. The authors' processing: Estimation of nucleated cell counts relied on the amplification of reference gene primers. Assay used: immunoSEQ multiplex PCR; TCRdb lists only in-frame clones, some missing. V, J and clone size reflect that table, while D and trimming were determined from the DNA. Among 23,000 or so clones, 90% to 95% were seen once, and the ten largest hold 4%.

This sequence joins TRBV11-2 and TRBJ2-7; TRBD2 aligns across 13 bases. Material: peripheral blood. The clonotype originates from a woman aged 45 to 65 with active COVID-19. This CDR3 reads CASSLDRLAGGYEQYV. Here the CDR3 DNA reads TGTGCCAGCAGCTTAGATAGACTAGCGGGGGGCTACGAGCAGTACGTC.